This T cell receptor (beta chain) was documented in a study of shared clonotypes between healthy human individuals. Investigators spread the genomic DNA of each subset evenly over several immunoSEQ plates. The assay was immunoSEQ multiplex PCR, and TCRdb's table has in-frame clones only and misses some. This table has roughly 2 million clones, approximately 96% appearing once. The CDR3 loop spans 15 amino acids. Trimming at V came to 7 bases and at J to 3 bases, leaving 9 bases not matched to a gene. From germline, CDR1 is MNHNY and CDR2 SVGAGI (reference sequence). Those who donated, Caucasian adults without exception, all lived in Nashville, Tennessee.

This chain connects TRBV6-6 to TRBJ1-5; 7 nucleotides match TRBD1. This TCR derives from a man between 18 and 29 years old in good health. Material: naive CD4+ T cells sorted from blood. Subset: CD45RA+ positively selected. The CDR3 region has the DNA TGTGCCAGCAACGACAGGGCCAATTTCAATCAGCCCCAGCATTTT. Its protein product is CASNDRANFNQPQHF.